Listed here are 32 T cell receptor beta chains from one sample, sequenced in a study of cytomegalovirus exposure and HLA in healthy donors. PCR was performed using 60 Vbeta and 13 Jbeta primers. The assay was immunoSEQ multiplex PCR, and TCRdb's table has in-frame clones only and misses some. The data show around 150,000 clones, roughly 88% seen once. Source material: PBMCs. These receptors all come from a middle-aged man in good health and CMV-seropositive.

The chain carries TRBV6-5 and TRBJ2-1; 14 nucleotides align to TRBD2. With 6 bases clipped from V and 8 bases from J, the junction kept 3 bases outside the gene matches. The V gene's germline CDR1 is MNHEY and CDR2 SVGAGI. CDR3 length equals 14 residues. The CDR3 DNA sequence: TGTGCCAGCAGGGGACTAGCGGGAGAGTATGAGCAGTTCTTC. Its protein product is CASRGLAGEYEQFF.

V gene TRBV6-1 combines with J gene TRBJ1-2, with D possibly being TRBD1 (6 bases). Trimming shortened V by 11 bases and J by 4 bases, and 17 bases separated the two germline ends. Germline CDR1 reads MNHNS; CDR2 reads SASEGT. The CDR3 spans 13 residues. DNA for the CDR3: TGTGCCGCCTTTGTAGGACAGAGCTATGGCTACACCTTC. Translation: CAAFVGQSYGYTF.

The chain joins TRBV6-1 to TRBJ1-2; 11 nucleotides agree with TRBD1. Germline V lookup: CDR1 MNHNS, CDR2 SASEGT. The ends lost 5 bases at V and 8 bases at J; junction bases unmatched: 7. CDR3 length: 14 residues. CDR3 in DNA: TGTGCCAGCAGTTTTGGACAGGGGGCCGGCGGCTACACCTTC. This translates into CASSFGQGAGGYTF.

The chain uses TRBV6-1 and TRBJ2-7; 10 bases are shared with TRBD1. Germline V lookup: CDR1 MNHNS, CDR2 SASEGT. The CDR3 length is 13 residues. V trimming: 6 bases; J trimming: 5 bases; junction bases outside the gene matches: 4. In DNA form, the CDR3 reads TGTGCCAGCAGGGGACAGGGGTTCGACGAGCAGTACTTC. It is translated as CASRGQGFDEQYF.

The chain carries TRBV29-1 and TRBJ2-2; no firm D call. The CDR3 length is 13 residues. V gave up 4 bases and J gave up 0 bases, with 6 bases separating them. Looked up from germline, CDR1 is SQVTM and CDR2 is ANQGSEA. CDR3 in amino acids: CSVGGTNTGELFF. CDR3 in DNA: TGCAGCGTTGGAGGTACGAACACCGGGGAGCTGTTTTTT.

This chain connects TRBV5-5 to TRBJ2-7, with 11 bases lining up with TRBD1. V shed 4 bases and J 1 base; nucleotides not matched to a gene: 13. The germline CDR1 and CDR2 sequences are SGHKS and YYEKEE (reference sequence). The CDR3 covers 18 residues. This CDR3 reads CASSVRSGTGGISYEQYF. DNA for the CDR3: TGTGCCAGCAGCGTTCGTTCCGGGACAGGGGGAATTTCCTACGAGCAGTACTTC.

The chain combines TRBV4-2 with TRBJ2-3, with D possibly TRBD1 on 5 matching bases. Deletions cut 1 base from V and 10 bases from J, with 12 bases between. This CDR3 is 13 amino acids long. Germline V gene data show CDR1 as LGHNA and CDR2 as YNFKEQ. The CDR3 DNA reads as TGTGCCAGCAGCCAAGCAAGGCAAGGGGCGCAGTATTTT. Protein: CASSQARQGAQYF.

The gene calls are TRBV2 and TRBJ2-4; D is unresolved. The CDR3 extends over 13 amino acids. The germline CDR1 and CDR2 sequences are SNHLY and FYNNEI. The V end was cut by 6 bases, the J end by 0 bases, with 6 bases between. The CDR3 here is CASRAGAKNIQYF. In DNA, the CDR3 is TGTGCCAGCAGGGCAGGAGCCAAAAACATTCAGTACTTC.

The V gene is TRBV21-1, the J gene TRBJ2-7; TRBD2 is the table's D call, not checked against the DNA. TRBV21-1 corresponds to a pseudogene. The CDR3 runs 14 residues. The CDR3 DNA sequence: TGTGCCAGCAGCCCCAGGGACTACCTTTACGAGCAGTACGTC. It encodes CASSPRDYLYEQYV.

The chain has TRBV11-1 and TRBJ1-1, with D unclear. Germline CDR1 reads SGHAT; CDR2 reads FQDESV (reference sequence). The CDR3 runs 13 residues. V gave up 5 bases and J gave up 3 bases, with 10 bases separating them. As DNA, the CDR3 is TGTGCCAGCAGCCACGAGGTGGACACTGAAGCTTTCTTT. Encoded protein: CASSHEVDTEAFF.

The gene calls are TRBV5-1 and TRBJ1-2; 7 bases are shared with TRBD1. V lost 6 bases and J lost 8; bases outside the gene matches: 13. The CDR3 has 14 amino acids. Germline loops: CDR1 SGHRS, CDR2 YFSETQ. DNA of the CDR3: TGCGCCAGCACTCGAAGACAGGGAGGTAAGGGCTACACCTTC. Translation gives CASTRRQGGKGYTF. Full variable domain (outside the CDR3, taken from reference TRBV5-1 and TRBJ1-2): KAGVTQTPRYLIKTRGQQVTLSCSPISGHRSVSWYQQTPGQGLQFLFEYFSETQRNKGNFPGRFSGRQFSNSRSEMNVSTLELGDSALYLCASTRRQGGKGYTFGSGTRLTVV.

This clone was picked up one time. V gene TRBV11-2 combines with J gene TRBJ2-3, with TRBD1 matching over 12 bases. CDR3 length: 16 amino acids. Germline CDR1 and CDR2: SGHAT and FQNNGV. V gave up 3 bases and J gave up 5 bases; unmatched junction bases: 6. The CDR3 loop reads CASSFSGQGARDTQYF. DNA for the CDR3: TGTGCCAGCAGCTTCTCGGGACAGGGGGCGCGAGATACGCAGTATTTT.

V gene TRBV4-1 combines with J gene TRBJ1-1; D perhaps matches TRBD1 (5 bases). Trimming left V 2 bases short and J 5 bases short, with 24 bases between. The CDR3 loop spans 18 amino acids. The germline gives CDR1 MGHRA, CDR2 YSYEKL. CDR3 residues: CASSQTPPRRGSATEAFF. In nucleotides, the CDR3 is TGCGCCAGCAGCCAAACTCCCCCCCGCCGGGGGTCGGCAACTGAAGCTTTCTTT.

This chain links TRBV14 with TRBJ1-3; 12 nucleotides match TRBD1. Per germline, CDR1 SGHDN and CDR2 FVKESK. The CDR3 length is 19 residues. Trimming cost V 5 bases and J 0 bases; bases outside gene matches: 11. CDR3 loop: CASSWDRGLLHGSGNTIYF. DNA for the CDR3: TGTGCCAGCAGCTGGGACAGGGGGCTATTACACGGCTCTGGAAACACCATATATTTT.

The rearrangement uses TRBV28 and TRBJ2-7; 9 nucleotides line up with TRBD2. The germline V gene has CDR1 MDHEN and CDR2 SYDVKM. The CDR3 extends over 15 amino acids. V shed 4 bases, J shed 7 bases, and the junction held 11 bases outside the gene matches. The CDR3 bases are TGTGCCAGCAGTTCGGGGACTAGCAAATCTCGGGAGCAGTACGTC. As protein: CASSSGTSKSREQYV.

DNA of the CDR3: TGTGCCAGCAGCTTCACTAGCGCAGATACGCAGTATTTT. This translates into CASSFTSADTQYF. V and J are TRBV5-4 and TRBJ2-3; TRBD2 agrees at 7 bases. Trimming at V came to 2 bases and at J to 4 bases, leaving 1 base not matched to a gene. The CDR3 runs to 13 residues. Germline CDR1 reads SGHNT; CDR2 reads YYREEE (reference sequence).

CDR3 bases: TGTGCCAGCAGCCAGGGGCCTTCGTTTAATGAAAAACTGTTTTTT. This gives the protein CASSQGPSFNEKLFF. The chain carries TRBV13 and TRBJ1-4, with D possibly being TRBD1 (6 bases). The germline gives CDR1 PRHDT, CDR2 FYEKMQ (reference sequence). This CDR3 contains 15 residues. The V gene lost 5 bases and the J gene lost 4 bases, with 14 bases spanning the gap.

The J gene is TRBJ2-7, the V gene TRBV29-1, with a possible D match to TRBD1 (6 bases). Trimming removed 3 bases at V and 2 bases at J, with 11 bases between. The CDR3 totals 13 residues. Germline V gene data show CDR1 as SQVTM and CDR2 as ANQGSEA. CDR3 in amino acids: CSVEFRGAYEQYF. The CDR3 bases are TGCAGCGTTGAGTTCAGGGGCGCCTACGAGCAGTACTTC.

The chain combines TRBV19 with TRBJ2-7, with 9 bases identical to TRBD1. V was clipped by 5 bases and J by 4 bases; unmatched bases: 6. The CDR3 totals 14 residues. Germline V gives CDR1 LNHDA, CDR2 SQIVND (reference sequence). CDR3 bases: TGTGCCAGTAGTGCCCGGGACAGGGAATACGAGCAGTACTTC. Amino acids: CASSARDREYEQYF.

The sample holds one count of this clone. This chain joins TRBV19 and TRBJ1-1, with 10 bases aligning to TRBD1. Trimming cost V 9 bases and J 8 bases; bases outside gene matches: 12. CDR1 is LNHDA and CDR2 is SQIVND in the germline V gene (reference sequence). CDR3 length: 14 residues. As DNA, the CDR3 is TGTGCCAGCAACAGCGGGACAGGGGCCCGGGAAGCTTTCTTT. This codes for CASNSGTGAREAFF.

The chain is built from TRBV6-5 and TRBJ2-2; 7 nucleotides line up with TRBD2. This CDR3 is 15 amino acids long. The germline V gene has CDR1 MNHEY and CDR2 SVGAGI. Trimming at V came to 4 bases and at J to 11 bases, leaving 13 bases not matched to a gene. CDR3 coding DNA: TGTGCCAGCAGTTCCGTGGGGACGGGAGGCACCGAGCTGTTTTTT. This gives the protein CASSSVGTGGTELFF.

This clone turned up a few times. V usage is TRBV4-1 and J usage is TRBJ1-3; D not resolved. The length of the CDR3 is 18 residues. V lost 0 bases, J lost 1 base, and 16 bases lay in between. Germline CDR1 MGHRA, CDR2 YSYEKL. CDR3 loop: CASSQDQLAAVSGNTIYF. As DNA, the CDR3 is TGCGCCAGCAGCCAAGATCAGTTAGCTGCCGTATCTGGAAACACCATATATTTT.

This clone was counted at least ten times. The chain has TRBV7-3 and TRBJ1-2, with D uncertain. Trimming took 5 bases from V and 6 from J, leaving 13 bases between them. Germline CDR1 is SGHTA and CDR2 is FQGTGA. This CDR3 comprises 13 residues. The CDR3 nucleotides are TGTGCCAGCAGCGCCCCAGCGGGGAATGGCTACACCTTC. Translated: CASSAPAGNGYTF.

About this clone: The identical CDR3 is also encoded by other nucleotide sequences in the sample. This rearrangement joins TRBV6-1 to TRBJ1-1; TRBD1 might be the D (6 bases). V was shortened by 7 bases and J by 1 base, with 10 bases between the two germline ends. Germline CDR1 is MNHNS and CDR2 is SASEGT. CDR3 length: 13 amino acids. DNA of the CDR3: TGTGCCAGCACAGGACAGTGGAACACTGAAGCTTTCTTT. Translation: CASTGQWNTEAFF.

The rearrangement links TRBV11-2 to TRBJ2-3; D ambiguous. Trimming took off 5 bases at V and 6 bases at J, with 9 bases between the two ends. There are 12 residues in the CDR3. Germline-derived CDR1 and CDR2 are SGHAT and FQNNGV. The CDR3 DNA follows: TGTGCCAGCAGCGTTACCCGGGATACGCAGTATTTT. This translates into CASSVTRDTQYF.

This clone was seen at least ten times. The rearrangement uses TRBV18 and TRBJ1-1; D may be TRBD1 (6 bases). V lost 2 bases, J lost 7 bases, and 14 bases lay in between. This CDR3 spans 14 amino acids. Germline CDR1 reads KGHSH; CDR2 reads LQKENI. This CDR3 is CASSPVGGQDEAFF. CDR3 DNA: TGTGCCAGCTCACCAGTCGGGGGGCAAGATGAAGCTTTCTTT.

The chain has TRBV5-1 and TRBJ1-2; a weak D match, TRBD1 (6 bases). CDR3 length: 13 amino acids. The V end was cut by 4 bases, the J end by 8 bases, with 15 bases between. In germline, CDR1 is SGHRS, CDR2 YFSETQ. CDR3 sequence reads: CASSPLEGGGYTF. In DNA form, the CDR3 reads TGCGCCAGCAGCCCCTTAGAGGGGGGGGGCTACACCTTC. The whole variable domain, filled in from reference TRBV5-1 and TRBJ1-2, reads KAGVTQTPRYLIKTRGQQVTLSCSPISGHRSVSWYQQTPGQGLQFLFEYFSETQRNKGNFPGRFSGRQFSNSRSEMNVSTLELGDSALYLCASSPLEGGGYTFGSGTRLTVV.

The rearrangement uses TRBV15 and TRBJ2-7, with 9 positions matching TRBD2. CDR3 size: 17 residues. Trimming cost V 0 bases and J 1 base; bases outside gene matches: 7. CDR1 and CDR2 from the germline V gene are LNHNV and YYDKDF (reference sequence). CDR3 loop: CATSREGRAGGSYEQYV. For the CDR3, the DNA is TGTGCCACCAGCAGAGAGGGACGAGCGGGAGGATCCTACGAGCAGTACGTC.

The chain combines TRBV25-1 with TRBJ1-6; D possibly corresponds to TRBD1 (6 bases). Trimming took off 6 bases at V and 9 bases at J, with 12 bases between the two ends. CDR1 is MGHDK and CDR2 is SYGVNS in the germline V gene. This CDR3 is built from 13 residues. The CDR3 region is CASRPAGASPLHF. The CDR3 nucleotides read TGTGCCAGCAGACCGGCAGGGGCTTCACCCCTCCACTTT. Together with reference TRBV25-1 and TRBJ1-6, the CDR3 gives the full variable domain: EADIYQTPRYLVIGTGKKITLECSQTMGHDKMYWYQQDPGMELHLIHYSYGVNSTEKGDLSSESTVSRIRTEHFPLTLESARPSHTSQYLCASRPAGASPLHFGNGTRLTVT.

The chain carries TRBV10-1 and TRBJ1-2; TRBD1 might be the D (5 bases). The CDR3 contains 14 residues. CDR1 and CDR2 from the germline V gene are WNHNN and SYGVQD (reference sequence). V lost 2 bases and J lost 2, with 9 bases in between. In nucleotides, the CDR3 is TGCGCCAGCAGTGAGGAGGGGAGGAACTATGGCTACACCTTC. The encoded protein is CASSEEGRNYGYTF.

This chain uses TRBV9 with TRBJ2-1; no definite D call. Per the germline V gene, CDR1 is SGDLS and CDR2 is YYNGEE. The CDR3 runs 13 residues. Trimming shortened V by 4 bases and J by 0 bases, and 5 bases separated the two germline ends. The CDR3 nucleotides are TGTGCCAGCAGCCTCGGCTCCTACAATGAGCAGTTCTTC. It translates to CASSLGSYNEQFF. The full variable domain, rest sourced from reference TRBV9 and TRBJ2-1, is DSGVTQTPKHLITATGQRVTLRCSPRSGDLSVYWYQQSLDQGLQFLIQYYNGEERAKGNILERFSAQQFPDLHSELNLSSLELGDSALYFCASSLGSYNEQFFGPGTRLTVL.

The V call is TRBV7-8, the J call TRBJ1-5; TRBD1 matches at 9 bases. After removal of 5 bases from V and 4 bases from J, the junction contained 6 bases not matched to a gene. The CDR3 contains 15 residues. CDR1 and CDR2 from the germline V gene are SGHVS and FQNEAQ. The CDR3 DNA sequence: TGTGCCAGCAGCCGGGACAGGGCTCCAAATCAGCCCCAGCATTTT. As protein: CASSRDRAPNQPQHF. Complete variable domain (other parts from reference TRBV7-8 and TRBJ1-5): GAGVSQSPRYKVAKRGQDVALRCDPISGHVSLFWYQQALGQGPEFLTYFQNEAQLDKSGLPSDRFFAERPEGSVSTLKIQRTQQEDSAVYLCASSRDRAPNQPQHFGDGTRLSIL.